This T cell receptor (beta chain) derives from a study of blood T cell repertoires in COVID-19. In the study overall: The United States, Italy and Spain supplied acute and convalescent COVID-19 samples. In each case, the material was cDNA or gDNA derived from T cells, B-cell-depleted T cells, or PBMCs.

Seattle's cohort entered during active infection and was followed longitudinally. The data were produced by immunoSEQ multiplex PCR, yet TCRdb's version contains in-frame clones alone and is incomplete. The table shows about 350,000 clones, with around 88% occurring only once. This sequence was found in a woman in her sixties or seventies with COVID-19, enrolled during active disease. Material: peripheral blood.

CDR3 in amino acids: CASSPQRMGATEAFF. CDR3 sequence (DNA): TGTGCCAGCAGTCCACAACGGATGGGGGCCACTGAAGCTTTCTTT. V usage is TRBV6-5 and J usage is TRBJ1-1, with a tentative D call TRBD1 (6 bases). The V end was cut by 5 bases, the J end by 4 bases, with 17 bases between. This CDR3 has 15 amino acids. From germline, CDR1 is MNHEY and CDR2 SVGAGI.